The source of this T cell receptor beta chain is a study of blood T cell repertoires in COVID-19. The CDR3 sequence is 15 residues long. CDR1 is KGHDR and CDR2 is SFDVKD in the germline V gene. Losses at the gene ends were 1 base for V and 9 bases for J; bases not matched to a gene: 8. Assay: immunoSEQ multiplex PCR; the TCRdb copy retains only in-frame clones and omits some. The profile shows about 220,000 clones, roughly four fifths of them singletons. Sequences were obtained from peripheral blood. The sequence was obtained from a woman between 65 and 79 years old with COVID-19, enrolled during active disease. V gene TRBV24-1 combines with J gene TRBJ2-1; 7 bases match TRBD1. In DNA form, the CDR3 reads TGTGCCACCAGTGATTTTGTCGCAGGGGGAGTTGAGCAGTTCTTC. The encoded protein is CATSDFVAGGVEQFF.